This T cell receptor (beta chain) was retrieved from a study of blood T cell repertoires in COVID-19. Study in general: The United States, Italy and Spain provided the acute and convalescent COVID-19 samples. PBMCs, B-cell-depleted T cells, or T cells provided the cDNA or gDNA that made up the material.

Trimming left V 0 bases short and J 4 bases short, with 17 bases between. Germline-derived CDR1 and CDR2 are SGHRS and YFSETQ. The CDR3 totals 17 residues. Original handling: Amplification from reference gene primers served as the basis for estimated nucleated cell counts. The method was immunoSEQ multiplex PCR; TCRdb's version includes in-frame clones alone and lacks a portion of them. That table supplies the V and J calls and clone size; D and trimming were determined from the DNA. This sample has about 100,000 clones, with approximately 84% found just once. The receptor comes from a man under 40 in a cohort sampled during active COVID-19. The sequencing sample was made of peripheral blood. J is TRBJ1-3 and V is TRBV5-1; weak D call: TRBD1 (5 bases). This CDR3 reads CASSLGGLLNPGNTIYF. The CDR3 nucleotides are TGCGCCAGCAGCTTGGGGGGCCTCCTCAACCCGGGAAACACCATATATTTT.